Included here is one T cell receptor (beta chain) sequence, with context. Method: immunoSEQ multiplex PCR; TCRdb's copy keeps in-frame clones and lacks some. The repertoire has about 130,000 clones, 85% to 90% of them found once; the top ten carry around 1.2%. V dropped 6 bases and J dropped 7; count of bases not matched to a gene: 9. The CDR3 runs to 14 residues. Germline loops: CDR1 SGHNT, CDR2 YYREEE (reference sequence). This sample was included in a study of cytomegalovirus exposure and HLA in healthy donors. Sequencing was performed on PBMCs. The source of this sequence is a woman younger than 35 in good health and CMV-seronegative. V gene TRBV5-4 combines with J gene TRBJ2-1; 8 positions match TRBD1. In DNA form, the CDR3 reads TGTGCCAGCACTCGCGGGGACAGGATAAATGAGCAGTTCTTC. Translation gives CASTRGDRINEQFF.